The present T cell receptor (beta chain) was sequenced within a study of PD-L1 blockade in urothelial cancer. About the study: As for prior chemotherapy regimens, patients had received 0 to 3. At 6 weeks and at 3 weeks (second dose) after treatment start, blood was analyzed.

Measured with immunoSEQ multiplex PCR; TCRdb has only the in-frame clones, and not every one. The sample lists fewer than 75,000 clones, under 90% occurring once. V lost 3 bases, J lost 4 bases, and 3 bases lay in between. The CDR3 sequence is 11 residues long. From germline, CDR1 is MDHEN and CDR2 SYDVKM. J is TRBJ1-2 and V is TRBV28; D is ambiguous. This receptor was obtained from a man aged 70 or older with urothelial cancer. Sequenced material: PBMCs, taken around atezolizumab (anti-PD-L1) treatment. In nucleotides, the CDR3 is TGTGCCAGCAGTTTCGGCTATGGCTACACCTTC. This encodes CASSFGYGYTF.